This note documents a single T cell receptor (beta chain) sequence. In the original analysis: It was from reference gene primer amplification that nucleated cell counts were estimated. Repertoires were generated with immunoSEQ multiplex PCR, while TCRdb's copy carries only in-frame clones and drops some. The V and J calls and the clone size are those of that table, but D and trimming were determined from the DNA. The table has about 140,000 clones, about 86% seen once; the top ten hold more than 6.5%. The sample comes from a study of blood T cell repertoires in COVID-19. Study as a whole: Some COVID-19 samples were acute and others convalescent; all came from the United States, Italy and Spain. PBMCs, B-cell-depleted T cells, or T cells provided the cDNA or gDNA that made up the material.

The sequence was collected from a human donor in a cohort sampled during active COVID-19. The specimen sequenced was peripheral blood.

The CDR3, as DNA: TGTGCCAGCACCCTAGTGGGGACAGGGGGCGAAGCTTTCTTT. This sequence encodes CASTLVGTGGEAFF. The chain combines TRBV7-2 with TRBJ1-1; 12 bases map to TRBD1. The length of the CDR3 is 14 residues. Germline V CDR1 and CDR2: SGHTA, FQGNSA. V dropped 7 bases and J dropped 8; count of bases not matched to a gene: 8.